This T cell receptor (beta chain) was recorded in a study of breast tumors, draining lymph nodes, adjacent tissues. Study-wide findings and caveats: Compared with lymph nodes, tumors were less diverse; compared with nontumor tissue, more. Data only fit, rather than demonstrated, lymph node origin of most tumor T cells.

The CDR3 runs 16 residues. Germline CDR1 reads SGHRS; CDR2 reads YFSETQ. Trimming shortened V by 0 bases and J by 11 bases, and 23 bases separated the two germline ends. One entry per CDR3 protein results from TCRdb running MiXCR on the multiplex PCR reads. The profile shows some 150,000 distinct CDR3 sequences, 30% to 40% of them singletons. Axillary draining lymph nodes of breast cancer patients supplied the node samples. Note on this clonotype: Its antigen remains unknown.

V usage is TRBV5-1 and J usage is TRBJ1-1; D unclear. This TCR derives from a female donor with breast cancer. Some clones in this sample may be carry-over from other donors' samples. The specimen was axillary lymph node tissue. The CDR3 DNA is TGCGCCAGCAGCTTGGCCTTGGGCCCCCTATGGATTTTGGCTTTCTTT. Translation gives CASSLALGPLWILAFF.